The present T cell receptor (beta chain) was sequenced within a study of PD-L1 blockade in urothelial cancer. On the study more broadly: Of about 30 patients, around 25 were males with bladder-origin urothelial cancer. Samples of blood were analyzed 3 weeks (second dose) and 6 weeks after treatment start. Individuals in the cohort had been given 0 to 3 earlier chemotherapy regimens.

Each PCR received spiked synthetic TCR analog templates. Profiling relied on immunoSEQ multiplex PCR, and the TCRdb table lists in-frame clones only, not all of them. The sample holds approximately 65,000 clones, 70% to 90% seen once. The TCR was taken from a man aged 55 to 70 with urothelial cancer. Sequenced material: PBMCs, taken around atezolizumab (anti-PD-L1) treatment.

This CDR3 is CASSGPLGQGAWDTEAFF. The CDR3 DNA reads as TGTGCCAGCAGCGGGCCCTTAGGACAGGGGGCCTGGGACACTGAAGCTTTCTTT. The V and J genes are TRBV9 and TRBJ1-1, with 11 bases that match TRBD1. Germline V lookup: CDR1 SGDLS, CDR2 YYNGEE. The CDR3 runs to 18 residues. Trimming removed 3 bases from V and 3 bases from J; junction bases left unmatched: 13.